These 9 T cell receptor beta chains came from one sample sequenced in a study of blood T cell repertoires in COVID-19. Generated by immunoSEQ multiplex PCR, the TCRdb table keeps only in-frame clones and is missing some. Counted here are approximately 160,000 clones, roughly 84% occurring once; the ten biggest clones make up about 1.2%. The sample taken for sequencing was peripheral blood. Source of these receptors: a man aged 55-75 years who had recovered from COVID-19.

The chain is built from TRBV18 and TRBJ2-7; 8 bases map to TRBD1. Losses at the gene ends were 2 bases for V and 0 bases for J; bases not matched to a gene: 3. Germline-derived CDR1 and CDR2 are KGHSH and LQKENI. The CDR3 length is 15 residues. This CDR3 is CASSPSQGASYEQYF. The DNA for the CDR3 is TGTGCCAGCTCACCATCCCAGGGGGCCTCCTACGAGCAGTACTTC. Using reference TRBV18 and TRBJ2-7 for the parts outside the CDR3, the full variable domain is NAGVMQNPRHLVRRRGQEARLRCSPMKGHSHVYWYRQLPEEGLKFMVYLQKENIIDESGMPKERFSAEFPKEGPSILRIQQVVRGDSAAYFCASSPSQGASYEQYFGPGTRLTVT.

This clone was detected only once. This rearrangement joins TRBV7-2 to TRBJ2-4; maybe TRBD1 (5 bases). From germline, CDR1 is SGHTA and CDR2 FQGNSA. V gave up 1 base and J gave up 1 base, with 8 bases separating them. There are 15 residues in the CDR3. The CDR3 region has the DNA TGTGCCAGCAGCTTAGGCAGGGTGGCCAAAAACATTCAGTACTTC. It specifies CASSLGRVAKNIQYF. Based on the CDR3 plus reference TRBV7-2 and TRBJ2-4, the full variable domain is GAGVSQSPSNKVTEKGKDVELRCDPISGHTALYWYRQSLGQGLEFLIYFQGNSAPDKSGLPSDRFSAERTGGSVSTLTIQRTQQEDSAVYLCASSLGRVAKNIQYFGAGTRLSVL.

J is TRBJ2-3 and V is TRBV7-6; tentatively, D is TRBD2 (7 bases). The CDR3 spans 14 residues. Per the germline V gene, CDR1 is SGHVS and CDR2 is FNYEAQ. V gave up 5 bases and J gave up 4 bases, with 13 bases separating them. DNA for the CDR3: TGTGCCAGCAGCCAACAGGGAGGGTCAGATACGCAGTATTTT. Protein product: CASSQQGGSDTQYF.

V usage is TRBV9 and J usage is TRBJ2-6; D gene uncertain. Germline CDR1 and CDR2: SGDLS and YYNGEE. The length of the CDR3 is 14 residues. V lost 1 base and J lost 3, with 5 bases in between. CDR3 region: CASSVTLGANVLTF. The CDR3, as DNA: TGTGCCAGCAGCGTAACTCTTGGGGCCAACGTCCTGACTTTC.

The CDR3 DNA follows: TGTGCCAGCAGTCCCCGCCGGGGCAGGGGGCCCCAGCATTTT. It translates to CASSPRRGRGPQHF. The gene calls are TRBV27 and TRBJ1-5, with D maybe TRBD1 (6 bases). Per germline, CDR1 MNHEY and CDR2 SMNVEV (reference sequence). The CDR3 is 14 residues long. V was cut by 5 bases and J by 9 bases, with 17 bases left in between.

This rearrangement joins TRBV5-1 to TRBJ2-5, with a weak D call TRBD1 (5 bases). Germline assignment: CDR1 SGHRS and CDR2 YFSETQ. The CDR3 is 13 amino acids. The V and J ends lost 5 bases and 2 bases respectively, with 10 bases between them. CDR3 coding DNA: TGCGCCAGCAGGAATACAGGACAAGAGACCCAGTACTTC. Protein sequence: CASRNTGQETQYF.

This clone was observed a handful of times. The chain employs TRBV19 and TRBJ1-5; TRBD1 aligns across 9 bases. CDR3 size: 15 residues. V trimming: 3 bases; J trimming: 6 bases; junction bases outside the gene matches: 6. CDR1 is LNHDA, CDR2 SQIVND, per germline (reference sequence). The CDR3 loop reads CASSITGGAGQPQHF. The CDR3 DNA sequence: TGTGCCAGTAGTATCACAGGGGGCGCCGGTCAGCCCCAGCATTTT.

The CDR3 DNA sequence: TGTGCCAGCAGCAAGGGCGGGACAGTAAACTCCAATGAGCAGTTCTTC. Its translation is CASSKGGTVNSNEQFF. The chain has TRBV21-1 and TRBJ2-1; the table's D call, TRBD1, has no DNA check behind it. TRBV21-1 is a listed pseudogene. The CDR3 loop spans 16 amino acids.

J is TRBJ2-5 and V is TRBV19, with TRBD1 identical over 7 bases. Looked up from germline, CDR1 is LNHDA and CDR2 is SQIVND (reference sequence). The CDR3 is 16 amino acids. V was clipped by 4 bases and J by 2 bases; unmatched bases: 10. The CDR3 DNA follows: TGTGCCAGTAGTACACCCTGGGGGACAGTGCAAGAGACCCAGTACTTC. Translating gives CASSTPWGTVQETQYF.